The sequence of this T cell receptor beta chain was determined in a study of blood T cell repertoires in COVID-19. In the study overall: Specimens from acute and convalescent COVID-19 originated in the United States, Italy and Spain. PBMCs, B-cell-depleted T cells, or T cells were the source of the cDNA or gDNA that made up the material.

The age range of participants was 18 to 89 years, with residence in roughly 25 US areas. Participant-reported clinical history was the basis for cohort assignment. TCRdb's copy holds only in-frame clones and misses some; the assay was immunoSEQ multiplex PCR. Of roughly 200,000 clones in the sample, around 88% were seen once. The CDR3 is made up of 18 amino acids. The junction had 11 bases not matched to a gene; V was cut back by 6 bases and J by 0 bases. Germline V CDR1 and CDR2: MNHEY, SMNVEV (reference sequence). The rearrangement uses TRBV27 and TRBJ2-6; 7 bases agree with TRBD1. Sequenced material: PBMCs or T cells enriched from blood (not recorded which). The source of this sequence is a man aged 35 to 55 with acute COVID-19. In DNA form, the CDR3 reads TGTGCCAGCAGCGTGACAGGGATCCTTAGCTCTGGGGCCAACGTCCTGACTTTC. Its protein is CASSVTGILSSGANVLTF.